This TCR beta chain was profiled in a study of CD8 T cells in ankylosing spondylitis. Study-level findings and limits: Apparently characteristic of ankylosing spondylitis blood was a TCR beta motif (about eight highly homologous variants). Researchers report that disease-linked clones proved CD8+ and relatively rare in peripheral blood. Certain motif variants had earlier been reported in reactive arthritis synovial fluid and blood.

MiXCR was run by TCRdb on the 5' RACE reads, yielding one entry per CDR3 protein. The repertoire holds approximately 400,000 distinct CDR3 sequences, with roughly a quarter as singletons. On this clonotype itself: Its antigen is as yet unknown.

The receptor was derived from a male donor with ankylosing spondylitis. Material: blood, either unsorted or a sorted T cell fraction (not recorded which).

The CDR3 protein is CASSSWGLAGTGGELFF. The CDR3 coding sequence is TGTGCCAGCAGCTCTTGGGGTCTAGCGGGAACAGGCGGGGAGCTGTTTTTT. The gene calls are TRBV7-7 and TRBJ2-2; TRBD2 matches at 9 bases. The germline CDR1 and CDR2 sequences are SSHAT and FNYEAQ (reference sequence). This CDR3 region has 17 residues. Trimming removed 4 bases from V and 7 bases from J; junction bases left unmatched: 13.